The source of this T cell receptor (beta chain) is a study of T cell repertoires in cytomegalovirus infection. Points from the study as a whole: Dominating the ex vivo response were TCR beta clonotypes that were CMV-specific and HLA-C-restricted.

With regard to this clonotype: No antigen is known for it.

CDR3 length: 14 amino acids. Deletions cut 6 bases from V and 2 bases from J, with 11 bases between. Germline V gene data show CDR1 as MDHEN and CDR2 as SYDVKM. TCRdb ran MiXCR on the reads and lists one entry per CDR3 protein. The table records 250,000 to 300,000 distinct CDR3 sequences, roughly 23% of them present only once. The source of this sequence is a human donor in good health (CMV status not recorded). Some clones in this sample may be carry-over from other donors' samples. The sequencing input was PBMCs. The rearrangement joins TRBV28 to TRBJ1-5; D remains unclear. The CDR3, as DNA: TGTGCCAGCAGCTACGCGGGCGGCAATCAGCCCCAGCATTTT. Translation gives CASSYAGGNQPQHF.